This is a list of T cell receptor beta chains from one sample in a study of cytomegalovirus exposure and HLA in healthy donors. Data came from immunoSEQ multiplex PCR; TCRdb stores just in-frame clones and leaves some out. The sample has around 180,000 clones, 85% seen once. The sample consisted of PBMCs. These receptors came from a boy younger than 10 in good health and CMV-seronegative. CDR3s leave out the opening cysteine and the closing phenylalanine or tryptophan. Each record gives: J gene, V gene, CDR3 protein.

j_call: TRBJ2-7
v_call: TRBV25-1
cdr3_aa: ASRGQGASYEQY

j_call: TRBJ2-7
v_call: TRBV6-1
cdr3_aa: ASSEWASYEQY

j_call: TRBJ1-5
v_call: TRBV7-2
cdr3_aa: ASSLAETGQPQH

j_call: TRBJ1-1
v_call: TRBV5-1
cdr3_aa: ASSSRQGMNTEAF

j_call: TRBJ2-3
v_call: TRBV10-3
cdr3_aa: AISSVTDTQY

j_call: TRBJ2-1
v_call: TRBV7-9
cdr3_aa: ASSLAQGYNEQF

j_call: TRBJ2-5
v_call: TRBV14
cdr3_aa: ASSQGGWETQY

j_call: TRBJ2-3
v_call: TRBV2
cdr3_aa: ASSVQMGAGDTQY

j_call: TRBJ2-1
v_call: TRBV29-1
cdr3_aa: SGKPGPRGNEQF

j_call: TRBJ1-4
v_call: TRBV6-5
cdr3_aa: ASSYPSGRLF

j_call: TRBJ2-3
v_call: TRBV7-8
cdr3_aa: ASSSNTDTQY

j_call: TRBJ2-1
v_call: TRBV2
cdr3_aa: ASRLGAYNEQF

j_call: TRBJ1-1
v_call: TRBV23-1
cdr3_aa: ASSRTGPMNTEAF

j_call: TRBJ2-2
v_call: TRBV5-4
cdr3_aa: ASAHPRLAGELF

j_call: TRBJ2-6
v_call: TRBV7-8
cdr3_aa: ASTPFSGANVLT

j_call: TRBJ2-1
v_call: TRBV19
cdr3_aa: ASRNLADPYNEQF

j_call: TRBJ1-5
v_call: TRBV29-1
cdr3_aa: SALGVGANQPQH

j_call: TRBJ2-2
v_call: TRBV5-1
cdr3_aa: ASSQTGGPNTGELF

j_call: TRBJ2-5
v_call: TRBV4-1
cdr3_aa: ASSLLRGETQY